The 5 T cell receptor beta chains below all came from one sample that was sequenced in a study of OX40 agonist ivuxolimab in advanced cancers. Generated by immunoSEQ multiplex PCR, the TCRdb table keeps only in-frame clones and is missing some. The profile covers 85,000 to 100,000 clones, with over 75% appearing a single time and 3% to 4.5% taken by the ten largest. Sequenced here: CD4+ or CD8+ T cells sorted from blood, sampled in a trial of the OX40 agonist ivuxolimab. The receptors come from an adult with an advanced solid tumor such as melanoma, head and neck, liver or kidney cancer.

The genes are TRBV7-2 and TRBJ2-6; D is possibly TRBD1 (7 bases). This CDR3 contains 16 residues. V was pared by 6 bases and J by 1 base, with 13 bases between. Germline V gene sequence: CDR1 SGHTA, CDR2 FQGNSA. This chain's CDR3 is CASRAGGTSGANVLTF. The CDR3, as DNA: TGTGCCAGCAGGGCAGGGGGGACATCTGGGGCCAACGTCCTGACTTTC.

The rearrangement links TRBV6-5 to TRBJ2-5, with D tentatively TRBD1 (5 bases). CDR3 size: 14 residues. Trimming pared 6 bases from V and 5 bases from J, leaving 16 bases between. Germline values: CDR1 MNHEY, CDR2 SVGAGI. The CDR3 here is CASSPLGKGETQYF. CDR3 sequence (DNA): TGTGCCAGCAGCCCCTTAGGGAAGGGGGAGACCCAGTACTTC.

The chain is built from TRBV11-2 and TRBJ1-4; D possibly corresponds to TRBD1 (6 bases). V lost 2 bases, J lost 0 bases, and 16 bases lay in between. This CDR3 spans 18 amino acids. Germline CDR1 and CDR2: SGHAT and FQNNGV. This CDR3 is CASSLSRDIGTTNEKLFF. CDR3 sequence (DNA): TGTGCCAGCAGCTTATCCAGGGACATTGGGACAACTAATGAAAAACTGTTTTTT.

This clone was seen more than once but under ten times. The genes are TRBV6-6 and TRBJ1-4, with D possibly TRBD1 on 5 matching bases. Deletions cut 0 bases from V and 4 bases from J, with 9 bases between. In germline, CDR1 is MNHNY, CDR2 SVGAGI (reference sequence). The CDR3 has 15 residues. CDR3 coding DNA: TGTGCCAGCAGTTACTCTGGAGGGGTTAATGAAAAACTGTTTTTT. This sequence encodes CASSYSGGVNEKLFF.

J is TRBJ1-4 and V is TRBV5-1; unclear D gene. This CDR3 is 15 amino acids long. Germline-derived CDR1 and CDR2 are SGHRS and YFSETQ. V was shortened by 7 bases and J by 0 bases, with 13 bases between the two germline ends. The CDR3 sequence is CASLRPESTNEKLFF. CDR3 nucleotide sequence: TGCGCCAGCCTTCGGCCGGAGTCAACTAATGAAAAACTGTTTTTT.